The 20 T cell receptor beta chains listed next were all sequenced from one sample in a study of regulatory T cells in long-lasting Graves disease. Time point described: persistent/refractory GD, antithyroid drugs over 5 years with positive TRAb. Construction of the TCR library relied on RNA isolated from PBMCs. In building TCR beta libraries, iRepertoire HTBI primers were used together with Arm-PCR of CDR3 regions. TCRdb recomputed calls from the multiplex PCR reads with MiXCR, one row per CDR3 protein. The profile covers approximately 400,000 distinct CDR3 sequences, with roughly a quarter appearing a single time and about 26% taken by the ten largest. Sample: peripheral blood mononuclear cells (PBMCs), taken when the disease was refractory, from a patient treated with antithyroid drugs. These receptors all come from a female donor with Graves disease.

The rearrangement links TRBV19 to TRBJ2-1; no firm D call. The V end was cut by 5 bases, the J end by 9 bases, with 11 bases between. The CDR3 consists of 12 residues. Germline V gives CDR1 LNHDA, CDR2 SQIVND (reference sequence). CDR3 in amino acids: CASSASTGEQFF. As DNA, the CDR3 is TGTGCCAGTAGTGCATCTACGGGTGAGCAGTTCTTC.

This clonotype was detected many times. The rearrangement uses TRBV28 and TRBJ1-1, with a weak D call TRBD1 (5 bases). V was trimmed by 6 bases and J by 4 bases, leaving 18 bases between them. CDR3 length equals 15 residues. CDR1 and CDR2 (germline): MDHEN, SYDVKM. The CDR3 here is CASSGRGSGGTEAFF. For the CDR3, the DNA is TGTGCCAGCAGCGGAAGGGGTTCAGGAGGCACTGAAGCTTTCTTT.

This chain uses TRBV29-1 with TRBJ2-7; TRBD1 agrees at 9 bases. With V trimmed by 6 bases and J by 0 bases, 9 bases remained unmatched. The CDR3 loop spans 15 amino acids. In germline, CDR1 is SQVTM, CDR2 ANQGSEA. The CDR3 loop reads CSVRTGGRLSYEQYF. CDR3 nucleotides: TGCAGCGTGCGAACAGGGGGCCGACTCTCCTACGAGCAGTACTTC.

This clonotype came up many times. This chain uses TRBV20-1 with TRBJ2-5, with D hard to call. The V and J ends lost 1 base and 0 bases respectively, with 15 bases between them. This CDR3 has 16 residues. Germline lookup yields CDR1 DFQATT and CDR2 SNEGSKA (reference sequence). Here the CDR3 reads CSARVAPESYQETQYF. CDR3 sequence (DNA): TGCAGTGCTAGAGTAGCCCCAGAGTCGTACCAAGAGACCCAGTACTTC.

This clonotype was detected ten times or more. V gene TRBV15 combines with J gene TRBJ2-2, with 7 nucleotides matching TRBD2. V was clipped by 6 bases and J by 3 bases; unmatched bases: 4. Per the germline V gene, CDR1 is LNHNV and CDR2 is YYDKDF (reference sequence). The CDR3 sequence is 14 residues long. CDR3 in amino acids: CATRRGSDTGELFF. The CDR3 DNA is TGTGCCACCAGGCGCGGGAGCGACACCGGGGAGCTGTTTTTT.

This clonotype turned up a few times. The J gene is TRBJ1-6, the V gene TRBV6-1; D possibly corresponds to TRBD1 (6 bases). Trimming stripped 7 bases from V and 5 bases from J, with 18 bases between. This CDR3 contains 16 residues. From germline, CDR1 is MNHNS and CDR2 SASEGT. In DNA, the CDR3 is TGTGCCAGCAACCAAGCAACAGGGAGGGATAATTCACCCCTCCACTTT. The encoded protein is CASNQATGRDNSPLHF.

The rearrangement links TRBV15 to TRBJ2-7; no clear D. CDR1 LNHNV and CDR2 YYDKDF come from the germline V gene (reference sequence). This CDR3 spans 15 amino acids. V was clipped by 5 bases and J by 1 base, with 15 bases between them. The CDR3 DNA reads as TGTGCCACCAGCGCCAGCGCCTACGAGTCCTACGAGCAGTACTTC. Amino acid sequence: CATSASAYESYEQYF.

This clonotype occurred a few times. The chain links TRBV12-3 or TRBV12-4 to TRBJ2-4, with 10 nucleotides matching TRBD2. Trimming removed 3 bases from V and 2 bases from J; junction bases left unmatched: 7. The CDR3 sequence is 17 residues long. CDR3 coding DNA: TGTGCCAGCAGTTTTGGAAGGACTAGCGGTACCAAAAACATTCAGTACTTC. It codes for CASSFGRTSGTKNIQYF.

This clonotype was counted between two and nine times. V and J are TRBV20-1 and TRBJ1-1; TRBD1 matches 10 bases. Germline V gives CDR1 DFQATT, CDR2 SNEGSKA (reference sequence). The CDR3 contains 18 residues. V shed 1 base, J shed 4 bases, and the junction held 15 bases outside the gene matches. Here the CDR3 reads CSARVLGRQGAGGTEAFF. The CDR3 bases are TGCAGTGCTAGAGTGTTGGGGCGACAGGGGGCTGGGGGCACTGAAGCTTTCTTT.

In its sample, this clonotype was seen many times. The chain carries TRBV7-3 and TRBJ2-7, with D perhaps being TRBD1 or TRBD2 (6 bases each). V shed 2 bases and J shed 2 bases, with 13 bases lying between them. Germline V lookup: CDR1 SGHTA, CDR2 FQGTGA. The CDR3 consists of 15 residues. The CDR3, as DNA: TGTGCCAGCAGCTTACAAGGAGGGGGGCCCTACGAGCAGTACTTC. This translates into CASSLQGGGPYEQYF.

This sequence joins TRBV30 and TRBJ1-1, with 7 bases fitting TRBD1. With 7 bases clipped from V and 10 bases from J, the junction kept 6 bases outside the gene matches. There are 10 residues in the CDR3. Per germline, CDR1 GTSNPN and CDR2 SVGIG (reference sequence). CDR3 DNA: TGTGCCTTTCGGACAGGCGGAGCTTTCTTT. Protein product: CAFRTGGAFF. Combining the CDR3 with reference TRBV30 and TRBJ1-1 gives the whole variable domain SQTIHQWPATLVQPVGSPLSLECTVEGTSNPNLYWYRQAAGRGLQLLFYSVGIGQISSEVPQNLSASRPQDRQFILSSKKLLLSDSGFYLCAFRTGGAFFGQGTRLTVV.

The table lists this clonotype with a few counts. V gene TRBV10-3 combines with J gene TRBJ1-1; D possibly corresponds to TRBD1 (6 bases). CDR1 and CDR2 (germline): ENHRY, SYGVKD. This CDR3 contains 16 residues. V was trimmed by 0 bases and J by 3 bases, leaving 14 bases between them. CDR3 region: CAISESPGVEHTEAFF. CDR3 DNA: TGTGCCATCAGTGAGTCCCCAGGGGTGGAGCACACTGAAGCTTTCTTT.

This clonotype was observed at least ten times. V gene TRBV30 combines with J gene TRBJ1-6; weak D call: TRBD1 (5 bases). Germline V gives CDR1 GTSNPN, CDR2 SVGIG (reference sequence). Trimming removed 0 bases from V and 17 bases from J, with 11 bases in between. The CDR3 spans 11 residues. The CDR3 nucleotides read TGTGCCTGGAGTGTACTGGAGGACATCCACTTT. Protein sequence: CAWSVLEDIHF.

This clonotype occurred a few times. V and J are TRBV6-2 or TRBV6-3 and TRBJ2-2; 8 nucleotides match TRBD2. The trim removed 3 bases at V and 5 bases at J, leaving 5 bases unmatched. This CDR3 comprises 15 residues. Germline loops: CDR1 MNHEY, CDR2 SVGEGT. The CDR3 nucleotides are TGTGCCAGCAGTTATCATTTAGCGGGGACCGGGGAGCTGTTTTTT. Encoded protein: CASSYHLAGTGELFF.

This clonotype has a count of ten or more. The chain couples TRBV7-2 to TRBJ2-7; D gene uncertain. The V gene lost 5 bases and the J gene lost 2 bases, with 16 bases spanning the gap. This CDR3 is built from 15 residues. The V gene's germline CDR1 is SGHTA and CDR2 FQGNSA. The CDR3 DNA follows: TGTGCCAGCAGCCCCCGGACGGCGGTAGCCTACGAGCAGTACTTC. Translated, it gives CASSPRTAVAYEQYF.

V is TRBV6-1 and J is TRBJ2-7; possible D gene TRBD1, 7 bases. CDR3 length equals 16 residues. Germline values: CDR1 MNHNS, CDR2 SASEGT. V lost 5 bases to trimming and J lost 1 base, with 18 bases between them. CDR3 DNA: TGTGCCAGCAGTACCCGACAGGGAGGAGTATCCTACGAGCAGTACTTC. This codes for CASSTRQGGVSYEQYF.

There are many counts of this clonotype. The chain has TRBV28 and TRBJ1-1; D is uncertain. Germline V gives CDR1 MDHEN, CDR2 SYDVKM. V was clipped by 7 bases and J by 0 bases, with 9 bases between them. The CDR3 runs 13 residues. The CDR3 here is CASITQMNTEAFF. The CDR3 DNA is TGTGCCAGCATTACCCAGATGAACACTGAAGCTTTCTTT.

This clonotype was detected only a few times. V is TRBV30 and J is TRBJ2-3; the match to TRBD1 covers 9 bases. Germline V gives CDR1 GTSNPN, CDR2 SVGIG (reference sequence). The CDR3 extends over 13 amino acids. J gave up 4 bases and V 1 base, and 0 bases lay outside the gene matches. CDR3 nucleotides: TGTGCCTGGAGTGGACAGGGGGCAGATACGCAGTATTTT. Its translation is CAWSGQGADTQYF.

This clonotype was seen more than once but under ten times. V usage is TRBV7-8 and J usage is TRBJ2-7, with 8 bases aligning to TRBD1. From germline, CDR1 is SGHVS and CDR2 FQNEAQ. CDR3 size: 15 residues. The V segment lost 5 bases and the J segment 3 bases; nucleotides outside the gene matches: 9. The CDR3 bases are TGTGCCAGCAGCGGTTGGGGGGACAGGCTCTACGAGCAGTACTTC. It encodes CASSGWGDRLYEQYF.

This clonotype turned up a few times. The CDR3 bases are TGTGCCAGCAGCTTGGTGGGTCGTGCTGAAGCTTTCTTT. Its protein product is CASSLVGRAEAFF. This sequence joins TRBV5-6 and TRBJ1-1; D is unclear. There are 13 residues in the CDR3. V was clipped by 0 bases and J by 6 bases, with 9 bases between them. The germline V gene encodes CDR1 SGHDT and CDR2 YYEEEE.